A single TCR beta chain is shown here with its context. From germline, CDR1 is SGHRS and CDR2 YFSETQ. The CDR3 is 13 residues long. After removal of 4 bases from V and 9 bases from J, the junction contained 5 bases not matched to a gene. This sample is part of a study of blood T cell repertoires in COVID-19. The study drew participants aged about 18 to 89 years from 24 US areas. Participant-reported clinical history was the basis for cohort assignment. Repertoires were generated with immunoSEQ multiplex PCR, while TCRdb's copy carries only in-frame clones and drops some. The table shows a few hundred thousand clones, with around 85% occurring only once.

Specimen: PBMCs or T cells enriched from blood (not recorded which). The V and J genes are TRBV5-1 and TRBJ2-1, with 9 bases aligning to TRBD2. This sequence originates from a woman in her 30s who had recovered from COVID-19. In DNA, the CDR3 is TGCGCCAGCAGCAAACTAGCGGGTAGTGAGCAGTTCTTC. Protein product: CASSKLAGSEQFF.